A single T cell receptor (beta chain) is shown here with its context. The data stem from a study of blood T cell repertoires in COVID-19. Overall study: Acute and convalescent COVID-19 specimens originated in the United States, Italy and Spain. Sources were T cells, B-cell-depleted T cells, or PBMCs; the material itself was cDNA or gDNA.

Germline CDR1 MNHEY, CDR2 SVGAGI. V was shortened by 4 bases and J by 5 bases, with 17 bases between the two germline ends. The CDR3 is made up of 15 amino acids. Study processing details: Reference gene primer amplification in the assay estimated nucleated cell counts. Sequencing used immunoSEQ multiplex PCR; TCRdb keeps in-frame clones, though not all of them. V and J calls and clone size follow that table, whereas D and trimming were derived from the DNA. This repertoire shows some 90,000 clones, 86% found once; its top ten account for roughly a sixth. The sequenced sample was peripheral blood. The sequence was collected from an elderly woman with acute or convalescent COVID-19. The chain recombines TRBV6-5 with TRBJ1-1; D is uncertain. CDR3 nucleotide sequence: TGTGCCAGCAGTTCCACCAGAAATGGTCGTACTGAAGCTTTCTTT. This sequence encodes CASSSTRNGRTEAFF.